The clone carrying this TCR beta chain turned up a few times. Antigen specificity is unknown. Peripheral blood came from all dose cohorts at three timepoints. Assay: immunoSEQ multiplex PCR; the TCRdb copy retains only in-frame clones and omits some. The table has around 49,000 clones, approximately 87% seen once. The data stem from a study of OX40 agonist ivuxolimab in advanced cancers. Study-wide context: One hepatocellular carcinoma and a couple of cutaneous melanoma patients partially responded.

The study, taken as a whole, reports: Doses of 0.1 to 3.0 mg/kg were accompanied by clonal expansion of CD4+ and CD8+ blood T cells by week 6. More expanded clones were found, on average, in CD8+ than in CD4+ T cells.

Per germline, CDR1 ENHRY and CDR2 SYGVKD. The CDR3 consists of 13 residues. The V end was cut by 9 bases, the J end by 0 bases, with 8 bases between. This specimen consisted of CD4+ or CD8+ T cells sorted from blood, obtained in a trial of the OX40 agonist ivuxolimab. The J gene is TRBJ2-2, the V gene TRBV10-3; D is uncertain. The clonotype was recovered from an adult with an advanced solid tumor such as melanoma, head and neck, liver or kidney cancer. The CDR3 sequence: CAIAFPNTGELFF. The DNA for the CDR3 is TGTGCCATTGCATTCCCGAACACCGGGGAGCTGTTTTTT.